This TCR beta chain was captured by sequencing in a study of blood T cell repertoires in COVID-19. Study-wide background: Whether acute or convalescent, the COVID-19 samples came from the United States, Italy and Spain.

This clone has a handful of counts. Profiling relied on immunoSEQ multiplex PCR, and the TCRdb table lists in-frame clones only, not all of them. The table has about 100,000 clones, more than 85% seen once. CDR3 length: 15 amino acids. The ends were cut back, 6 bases at V and 0 bases at J, with 11 bases in the middle. The germline V gene encodes CDR1 MNHEY and CDR2 SVGAGI. The clonotype originates from a man in his sixties with acute or convalescent COVID-19. The rearrangement joins TRBV6-5 to TRBJ1-4; D not certain. The sequenced material came from peripheral blood. In nucleotides, the CDR3 is TGTGCCAGCAGCCGCGACACCGCAACTAATGAAAAACTGTTTTTT. Amino acids: CASSRDTATNEKLFF.